One and the same sample provided the 22 T cell receptor beta chains below, sequenced in a study of neurological immune-mediated disorders. Each CDR3 protein gets one entry after TCRdb re-called the 5' RACE reads with MiXCR. The repertoire holds about 21,000 distinct CDR3 sequences, around 6% seen once, with over 35% in the top ten. Specimen: CD8+ T cells from blood. The origin of the receptors is a man aged 18 to 29 in good health.

This clonotype was observed at least ten times. This chain uses TRBV20-1 with TRBJ2-7; no firm D call. There are 13 residues in the CDR3. Germline lookup yields CDR1 DFQATT and CDR2 SNEGSKA (reference sequence). V lost 0 bases and J 7 bases, leaving 13 bases between the germline ends. The CDR3 protein is CSARDSLGSEQYF. In nucleotides, the CDR3 is TGCAGTGCTAGAGACTCCCTGGGGTCTGAGCAGTACTTC.

This clonotype appeared many times. V and J are TRBV5-1 and TRBJ2-5; TRBD2 agrees at 12 bases. The V segment lost 6 bases and the J segment 2 bases; nucleotides outside the gene matches: 14. Germline-derived CDR1 and CDR2 are SGHRS and YFSETQ. CDR3 size: 18 residues. The CDR3 sequence: CASTQTKTSGGPQETQYF. The DNA for the CDR3 is TGCGCCAGCACGCAGACTAAGACTAGCGGGGGCCCACAAGAGACCCAGTACTTC.

At least ten counts were recorded for this clonotype. J is TRBJ2-7 and V is TRBV6-5; TRBD1 aligns across 11 bases. V dropped 6 bases and J dropped 6; count of bases not matched to a gene: 16. Germline loops: CDR1 MNHEY, CDR2 SVGAGI. The CDR3 is made up of 17 amino acids. This chain's CDR3 is CASRHITPRDRGSEQYF. DNA for the CDR3: TGTGCCAGCAGACACATCACGCCGAGGGACAGGGGGTCCGAGCAGTACTTC.

In its sample, this clonotype ranks as medium-sized. This chain joins TRBV4-1 and TRBJ2-4; TRBD2 might be the D (6 bases). The V and J ends lost 1 base and 7 bases respectively, with 8 bases between them. CDR1 is MGHRA and CDR2 is YSYEKL in the germline V gene. The length of the CDR3 is 13 residues. CDR3 loop: CASSQAEGNIQYF. CDR3 DNA sequence: TGCGCCAGCAGCCAAGCGGAGGGTAACATTCAGTACTTC.

The sample holds many counts of this clonotype. V is TRBV4-3 and J is TRBJ2-1; 9 nucleotides match TRBD2. J gave up 10 bases and V 0 bases, and 10 bases lay outside the gene matches. The CDR3 runs 16 residues. CDR1 and CDR2 (germline): LGHNA, YSLEER. CDR3 amino acids: CASSQDSSGGRYEQFF. CDR3 DNA sequence: TGCGCCAGCAGCCAAGATTCCAGCGGGGGGCGATACGAGCAGTTCTTC.

Ten or more counts support this clonotype. The chain joins TRBV7-3 to TRBJ2-3; 9 bases map to TRBD2. The CDR3 is made up of 17 amino acids. CDR1 is SGHTA and CDR2 is FQGTGA in the germline V gene. V dropped 0 bases and J dropped 4; count of bases not matched to a gene: 8. CDR3 region: CASSLTAGGTVPDTQYF. In DNA form, the CDR3 reads TGTGCCAGCAGCTTAACTGCGGGGGGGACAGTCCCAGATACGCAGTATTTT.

This clonotype was seen ten or more times. The rearrangement joins TRBV6-2 or TRBV6-3 to TRBJ2-5; D is undetermined. The CDR3 sequence is 11 residues long. V lost 4 bases, J lost 10 bases, and 10 bases lay in between. Looked up from germline, CDR1 is MNHEY and CDR2 is SVGEGT. CDR3 loop: CASSFPGGQYF. The CDR3, as DNA: TGTGCCAGCAGTTTCCCGGGTGGCCAGTACTTC.

In this sample, this clonotype turned up many times. The V gene is TRBV19, the J gene TRBJ2-1; 9 positions match TRBD1. The V and J ends lost 8 bases and 4 bases, in that order; junction bases with no gene match: 3. The V gene's germline CDR1 is LNHDA and CDR2 SQIVND (reference sequence). The CDR3 spans 13 residues. CDR3 in DNA: TGTGCCAGTGCCGGGACAGGGTACAATGAGCAGTTCTTC. Encoded protein: CASAGTGYNEQFF.

This clonotype was counted ten times or more. The CDR3 DNA reads TGTGCCAGCAGCTTAGAAATGGGACGGAAGGGGACCTGGGAGACCCAGTACTTC. Amino acid sequence: CASSLEMGRKGTWETQYF. The chain is built from TRBV11-1 and TRBJ2-5, with D perhaps being TRBD1 or TRBD2 (5 bases each). Germline CDR1 is SGHAT and CDR2 is FQDESV (reference sequence). Trimming left V 1 base short and J 5 bases short, with 23 bases between. The length of the CDR3 is 18 residues.

The sample holds many counts of this clonotype. J is TRBJ1-1 and V is TRBV5-1, with a tentative D call TRBD1 (5 bases). V lost 7 bases, J lost 1 base, and 8 bases lay in between. The CDR3 is 12 residues long. Per germline, CDR1 SGHRS and CDR2 YFSETQ. CDR3 DNA: TGCGCCAGCCTGACAGAGAACACTGAAGCTTTCTTT. Translation gives CASLTENTEAFF.

Ten or more counts support this clonotype. The chain employs TRBV6-1 and TRBJ2-1, with D possibly TRBD1 on 6 matching bases. The CDR3 totals 14 residues. The ends were cut back, 6 bases at V and 7 bases at J, with 16 bases in the middle. CDR1 MNHNS and CDR2 SASEGT come from the germline V gene. CDR3 sequence reads: CASRPGVLRNEQFF. The CDR3 DNA reads TGTGCCAGCAGGCCAGGGGTCTTGCGGAATGAGCAGTTCTTC.

This clonotype was observed at least ten times. The chain has TRBV27 and TRBJ1-2; the match to TRBD1 covers 7 bases. Looked up from germline, CDR1 is MNHEY and CDR2 is SMNVEV (reference sequence). This CDR3 has 13 amino acids. V gave up 5 bases and J gave up 4 bases; unmatched junction bases: 4. The CDR3 loop is CASSTQGVYGYTF. In DNA form, the CDR3 reads TGTGCCAGCAGTACTCAGGGGGTCTATGGCTACACCTTC.

The table lists this clonotype with many counts. V gene TRBV4-1 combines with J gene TRBJ1-5; weak D call: TRBD1 (6 bases). Germline V gives CDR1 MGHRA, CDR2 YSYEKL. This CDR3 has 17 amino acids. The V gene lost 4 bases and the J gene lost 0 bases, with 16 bases spanning the gap. In nucleotides, the CDR3 is TGCGCCAGCAGCCGAGGAGGACAGCTTAGTAGCAATCAGCCCCAGCATTTT. It encodes CASSRGGQLSSNQPQHF.

This clonotype was observed at least ten times. J is TRBJ1-2 and V is TRBV4-1; 8 bases align to TRBD1. J was trimmed by 5 bases and V by 0 bases; bases with no gene match: 11. This CDR3 spans 17 amino acids. Germline CDR1 MGHRA, CDR2 YSYEKL. CDR3 nucleotides: TGCGCCAGCAGCCAAGATGCAGGGGGCGCTTATAGTTATGGCTACACCTTC. Protein product: CASSQDAGGAYSYGYTF.

This clonotype was seen ten or more times. The CDR3: CASSLGASDEQYF. CDR3 coding DNA: TGTGCCAGCAGCTTAGGGGCCTCTGACGAGCAGTACTTC. V and J are TRBV7-3 and TRBJ2-7, with D possibly TRBD1 on 5 matching bases. Trimming took off 2 bases at V and 5 bases at J, with 10 bases between the two ends. This CDR3 region has 13 residues. Germline V gene data show CDR1 as SGHTA and CDR2 as FQGTGA.

This clonotype was detected many times. The chain has TRBV19 and TRBJ2-7; 7 bases are a match to TRBD1. Trimming took 3 bases from V and 3 from J; bases not matched to a gene: 8. The CDR3 length is 15 residues. From germline, CDR1 is LNHDA and CDR2 SQIVND (reference sequence). CDR3 loop: CASSINDRVIYEQYF. In DNA, the CDR3 is TGTGCCAGTAGTATTAACGACAGGGTCATCTACGAGCAGTACTTC. Full variable domain (missing parts from reference TRBV19 and TRBJ2-7): DGGITQSPKYLFRKEGQNVTLSCEQNLNHDAMYWYRQDPGQGLRLIYYSQIVNDFQKGDIAEGYSVSREKKESFPLTVTSAQKNPTAFYLCASSINDRVIYEQYFGPGTRLTVT.

This clonotype was recorded at least ten times. The chain employs TRBV14 and TRBJ1-1, with TRBD1 matching over 9 bases. This CDR3 is 16 amino acids long. Germline V gene sequence: CDR1 SGHDN, CDR2 FVKESK. The V and J ends lost 4 bases and 0 bases, in that order; junction bases with no gene match: 6. The CDR3 DNA is TGTGCCAGCAGCCCACAGACAGGGGGTATGAACACTGAAGCTTTCTTT. Translated, it gives CASSPQTGGMNTEAFF.

This clonotype was observed at least ten times. V gene TRBV20-1 combines with J gene TRBJ2-2; 8 bases map to TRBD1. Germline CDR1 is DFQATT and CDR2 is SNEGSKA (reference sequence). V lost 1 base, J lost 3 bases, and 7 bases stayed unmatched. This CDR3 contains 16 residues. CDR3 bases: TGCAGTGCTAGAGCCCGACAGGGGCATCACACCGGGGAGCTGTTTTTT. This gives the protein CSARARQGHHTGELFF.

This clonotype was picked up many times. The V gene is TRBV19, the J gene TRBJ2-2, with D uncertain. Germline-derived CDR1 and CDR2 are LNHDA and SQIVND (reference sequence). Trimming pared 2 bases from V and 4 bases from J, leaving 17 bases between. This CDR3 spans 17 amino acids. The CDR3 DNA is TGTGCCAGTAGTATACAGGTCAGGTCCTACACCACCGGGGAGCTGTTTTTT. It translates to CASSIQVRSYTTGELFF. Combining the CDR3 with reference TRBV19 and TRBJ2-2 gives the whole variable domain DGGITQSPKYLFRKEGQNVTLSCEQNLNHDAMYWYRQDPGQGLRLIYYSQIVNDFQKGDIAEGYSVSREKKESFPLTVTSAQKNPTAFYLCASSIQVRSYTTGELFFGEGSRLTVL.

The chain recombines TRBV14 with TRBJ2-1; D possibly uses TRBD1 or TRBD2 (6 bases each). Germline loops: CDR1 SGHDN, CDR2 FVKESK. V lost 4 bases to trimming and J lost 6 bases, with 19 bases between them. This CDR3 has 16 residues. The CDR3 loop reads CASSPQGRDDANEQFF. The CDR3 DNA reads as TGTGCCAGCAGCCCTCAGGGGCGGGATGACGCCAATGAGCAGTTCTTC.

This clonotype was picked up many times. The V and J genes are TRBV4-1 and TRBJ2-3, with TRBD2 matching 8 bases. CDR3 size: 16 residues. CDR1 is MGHRA and CDR2 is YSYEKL in the germline V gene. J lost 4 bases, V lost 3 bases, and 9 bases had no gene match. CDR3 nucleotide sequence: TGCGCCAGCAGCCAGAACCCGGGACTAGTTCCAGATACGCAGTATTTT. Translated: CASSQNPGLVPDTQYF.

There are many counts of this clonotype. J is TRBJ2-7 and V is TRBV20-1; D perhaps matches TRBD1 (6 bases). Germline CDR1 and CDR2: DFQATT and SNEGSKA (reference sequence). The CDR3 spans 13 residues. V lost 5 bases to trimming and J lost 3 bases, with 14 bases between them. For the CDR3, the DNA is TGCAGTGCTCGGGACGGACAGAACTACGAGCAGTACTTC. Amino acids: CSARDGQNYEQYF.